These 13 T cell receptor beta chains originate from one sample sequenced in a study of cytomegalovirus exposure and HLA in healthy donors. The protocol was immunoSEQ multiplex PCR, while the TCRdb copy is restricted to in-frame clones and leaves out a portion. This sample carries a few hundred thousand clones, 90% of them seen once, and the ten largest clones take 3% to 3.5%. Sequencing was done on a sample of PBMCs. The receptors here all came from a woman aged 25 to 39 in good health and CMV-seronegative.

The chain joins TRBV7-6 to TRBJ2-3, with 10 bases fitting TRBD2. Germline loops: CDR1 SGHVS, CDR2 FNYEAQ. The CDR3 extends over 19 amino acids. V trimming: 3 bases; J trimming: 2 bases; junction bases outside the gene matches: 14. The CDR3 DNA sequence: TGTGCCAGCAGCTTCCCCGTGATTAGCGGGAGGTTGGACACAGATACGCAGTATTTT. It encodes CASSFPVISGRLDTDTQYF.

This clone appeared a single time. As DNA, the CDR3 is TGCGCCAGCAGCTTGGGTATGAAAGCGGGAGGGAACACCGGGGAGCTGTTTTTT. Protein sequence: CASSLGMKAGGNTGELFF. V gene TRBV5-1 combines with J gene TRBJ2-2, with 9 bases matching TRBD2. The length of the CDR3 is 18 residues. Germline V gene lookup returns CDR1 SGHRS and CDR2 YFSETQ. V dropped 0 bases and J dropped 1; count of bases not matched to a gene: 7.

The rearrangement joins TRBV18 to TRBJ2-7; TRBD2 matches 7 bases. The CDR3 extends over 16 amino acids. Germline V gene sequence: CDR1 KGHSH, CDR2 LQKENI. The junction had 9 bases not matched to a gene; V was cut back by 2 bases and J by 2 bases. The CDR3 loop reads CASSPDVIAGAYEQYF. DNA for the CDR3: TGTGCCAGCTCACCAGACGTAATAGCGGGCGCCTACGAGCAGTACTTC.

The rearrangement links TRBV27 to TRBJ2-5; possibly TRBD1 or TRBD2 for D (6 bases each). The germline V gene encodes CDR1 MNHEY and CDR2 SMNVEV (reference sequence). The V gene lost 2 bases and the J gene lost 1 base, with 14 bases spanning the gap. This CDR3 has 16 amino acids. The CDR3 loop is CASSLSRGGPQETQYF. The CDR3 coding sequence is TGTGCCAGCAGTTTAAGTAGAGGGGGGCCCCAAGAGACCCAGTACTTC.

This chain joins TRBV27 and TRBJ2-4; no definite D call. The CDR3 contains 13 residues. V was pared by 7 bases and J by 4 bases, with 11 bases between. From germline, CDR1 is MNHEY and CDR2 SMNVEV (reference sequence). The CDR3 loop is CASKGNLKNIQYF. DNA for the CDR3: TGTGCCAGCAAAGGGAACCTTAAAAACATTCAGTACTTC.

This chain links TRBV18 with TRBJ2-3; no firm D call. Trimming shortened V by 0 bases and J by 1 base, and 2 bases separated the two germline ends. This CDR3 is 13 amino acids long. CDR1 is KGHSH, CDR2 LQKENI, per germline. In DNA form, the CDR3 reads TGTGCCAGCTCACCACCGGGCACAGATACGCAGTATTTT. This sequence encodes CASSPPGTDTQYF.

This chain joins TRBV27 and TRBJ2-1; D not certain. The germline CDR1 and CDR2 sequences are MNHEY and SMNVEV (reference sequence). V lost 10 bases to trimming and J lost 4 bases, with 14 bases between them. This CDR3 is 13 amino acids long. The CDR3 loop reads CATSLAPYNEQFF. The DNA of the CDR3 is TGTGCCACCTCCCTTGCGCCGTACAATGAGCAGTTCTTC.

CDR3 in amino acids: CASSAGGSGNTIYF. The CDR3 coding sequence is TGTGCCAGCAGCGCGGGGGGCTCTGGAAACACCATATATTTT. The chain uses TRBV11-3 and TRBJ1-3; D may be TRBD1 (5 bases). The V end lost 5 bases, the J end lost 0 bases, and 8 bases lay between the germline ends. This CDR3 spans 14 amino acids. The germline CDR1 and CDR2 sequences are SGHNT and YENEEA.

The gene calls are TRBV29-1 and TRBJ2-3; no clear D gene. This CDR3 region has 12 residues. Trimming cost V 0 bases and J 3 bases, with 4 bases left between them. Germline V gene data show CDR1 as SQVTM and CDR2 as ANQGSEA. The CDR3 spells CSVEDNTDTQYF. CDR3 DNA: TGCAGCGTTGAAGACAATACAGATACGCAGTATTTT.

The chain uses TRBV6-5 and TRBJ2-3; 8 positions match TRBD2. Germline V lookup: CDR1 MNHEY, CDR2 SVGAGI. The CDR3 extends over 15 amino acids. The V segment lost 5 bases and the J segment 0 bases; nucleotides outside the gene matches: 4. CDR3 in amino acids: CASSVLAGSTDTQYF. In nucleotides, the CDR3 is TGTGCCAGCAGTGTGCTAGCGGGCAGCACAGATACGCAGTATTTT.

V gene TRBV11-2 combines with J gene TRBJ2-7; TRBD2 aligns across 10 bases. J was trimmed by 3 bases and V by 3 bases; bases with no gene match: 2. This CDR3 region has 14 residues. Germline values: CDR1 SGHAT, CDR2 FQNNGV. CDR3 in amino acids: CASSFASGSYEQYF. The CDR3 region has the DNA TGTGCCAGCAGCTTTGCTAGCGGGAGCTACGAGCAGTACTTC. The variable domain in full, with the rest retrieved from reference TRBV11-2 and TRBJ2-7, is EAGVAQSPRYKIIEKRQSVAFWCNPISGHATLYWYQQILGQGPKLLIQFQNNGVVDDSQLPKDRFSAERLKGVDSTLKIQPAKLEDSAVYLCASSFASGSYEQYFGPGTRLTVT.

The chain carries TRBV7-2 and TRBJ1-4, with 9 bases that match TRBD1. The CDR3 consists of 14 residues. Trimming took 3 bases from V and 6 from J; bases not matched to a gene: 2. Germline loops: CDR1 SGHTA, CDR2 FQGNSA. The CDR3 region has the DNA TGTGCCAGCAGCTTTGGGACAGGGTATGAAAAACTGTTTTTT. It encodes CASSFGTGYEKLFF.

The rearrangement joins TRBV10-1 to TRBJ1-1; D gene uncertain. V lost 6 bases and J 2 bases, leaving 7 bases between the germline ends. The germline V gene has CDR1 WNHNN and CDR2 SYGVQD (reference sequence). The CDR3 is made up of 12 amino acids. The CDR3 sequence is CASRAGNTEAFF. CDR3 bases: TGCGCCAGCAGAGCGGGTAACACTGAAGCTTTCTTT.